The rows below give T cell receptor beta chains drawn from one sample of a study of blood T cell repertoires in COVID-19. The table came from immunoSEQ multiplex PCR; TCRdb's copy has only in-frame clones and leaves some out. Among about 150,000 clones listed, around 90% were seen once. Specimen: peripheral blood. The origin of the receptors is an older woman with active or convalescent COVID-19. The CDR3 runs from the conserved cysteine through the conserved F or W. The order of the fields is V gene, clone size, CDR3 protein. Only part of the rows carry a size: once, few, many, or a class if the clone is expanded.

TRBV20-1 | . | CSASSEYEQYF
TRBV30 | . | CAWRGGTGGGYTF
TRBV5-1 | . | CASSFAGQGWGTEAFF
TRBV19 | . | CASTTLSRQANYGYTF
TRBV5-1 | few | CASSLGQGAQKGYTF
TRBV4-1 | few | CASSQVPSWGESYEQYF
TRBV24-1 | . | CATSDSRQLVKTSTDTQYF
TRBV4-3 | once | CASSQDRGNQPQHF
TRBV19 | . | CASSMIAEQYF
TRBV30 | . | CAWSARGGSYEQYF
TRBV11-2 | . | CASSLGLAGHTDTQYF
TRBV19 | . | CASSTDRPPYEQYF
TRBV19 | once | CASSGGGNQPQHF